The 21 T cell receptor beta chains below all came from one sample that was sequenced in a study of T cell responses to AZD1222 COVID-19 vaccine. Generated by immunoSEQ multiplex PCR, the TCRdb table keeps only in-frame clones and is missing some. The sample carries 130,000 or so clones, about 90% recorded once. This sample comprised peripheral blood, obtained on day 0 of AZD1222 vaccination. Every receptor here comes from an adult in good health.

The DNA for the CDR3 is TGCAGTGCCGAGGGTGTGACTGAAGCTTTCTTT. Protein: CSAEGVTEAFF. The chain is built from TRBV20-1 and TRBJ1-1; D is undetermined. The CDR3 is made up of 11 amino acids. The V end lost 6 bases, the J end lost 5 bases, and 10 bases lay between the germline ends. The germline V gene encodes CDR1 DFQATT and CDR2 SNEGSKA (reference sequence).

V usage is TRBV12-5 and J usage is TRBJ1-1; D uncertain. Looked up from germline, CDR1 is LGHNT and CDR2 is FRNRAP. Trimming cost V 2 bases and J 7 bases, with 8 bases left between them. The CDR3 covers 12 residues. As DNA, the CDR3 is TGTGCTAGTGGTTTGTTGGAATATGAAGCTTTCTTT. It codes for CASGLLEYEAFF. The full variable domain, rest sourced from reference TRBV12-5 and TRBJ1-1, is DARVTQTPRHKVTEMGQEVTMRCQPILGHNTVFWYRQTMMQGLELLAYFRNRAPLDDSGMPKDRFSAEMPDATLATLKIQPSEPRDSAVYFCASGLLEYEAFFGQGTRLTVV.

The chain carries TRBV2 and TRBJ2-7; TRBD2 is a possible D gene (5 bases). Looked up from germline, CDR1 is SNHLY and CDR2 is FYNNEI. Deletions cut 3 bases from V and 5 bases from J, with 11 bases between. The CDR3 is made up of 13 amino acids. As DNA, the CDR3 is TGTGCCAGCAGTGAGGAGGCCGGGAACGAGCAGTACTTC. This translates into CASSEEAGNEQYF.

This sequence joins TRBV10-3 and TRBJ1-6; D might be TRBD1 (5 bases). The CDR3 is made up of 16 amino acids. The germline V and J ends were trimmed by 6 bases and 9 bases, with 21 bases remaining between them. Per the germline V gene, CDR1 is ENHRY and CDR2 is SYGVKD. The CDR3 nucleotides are TGTGCCATCAGCAAATCCGGGACGGAGGGAGGTTCACCCCTCCACTTT. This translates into CAISKSGTEGGSPLHF.

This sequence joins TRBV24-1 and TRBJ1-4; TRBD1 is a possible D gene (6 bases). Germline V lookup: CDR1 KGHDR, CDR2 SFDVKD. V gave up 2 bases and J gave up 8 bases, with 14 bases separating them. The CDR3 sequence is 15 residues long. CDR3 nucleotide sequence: TGTGCCACCAGTGATTCGTCCGGGGGCGGCGAAAAACTGTTTTTT. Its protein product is CATSDSSGGGEKLFF.

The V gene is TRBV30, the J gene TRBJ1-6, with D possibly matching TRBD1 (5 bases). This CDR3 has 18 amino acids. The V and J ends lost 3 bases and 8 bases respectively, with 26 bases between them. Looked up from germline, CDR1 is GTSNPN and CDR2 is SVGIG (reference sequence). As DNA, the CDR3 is TGTGCCTGGAGCCGCTCCCTCCTTTTCGGGACTGCGGATTCACCCCTCCACTTT. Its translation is CAWSRSLLFGTADSPLHF.

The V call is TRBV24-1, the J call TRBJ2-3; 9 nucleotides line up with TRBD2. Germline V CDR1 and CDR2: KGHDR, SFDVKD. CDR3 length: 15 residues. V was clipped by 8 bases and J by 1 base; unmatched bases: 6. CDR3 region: CATNDQRGGTDTQYF. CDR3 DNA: TGTGCCACCAACGACCAGCGGGGGGGCACAGATACGCAGTATTTT.

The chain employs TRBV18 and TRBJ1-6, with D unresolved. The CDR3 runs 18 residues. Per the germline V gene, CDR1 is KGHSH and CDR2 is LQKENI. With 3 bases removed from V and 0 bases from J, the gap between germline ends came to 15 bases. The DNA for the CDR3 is TGTGCCAGCTCACCGTTCAGTTTACAGAGCTCCTATAATTCACCCCTCCACTTT. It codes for CASSPFSLQSSYNSPLHF.

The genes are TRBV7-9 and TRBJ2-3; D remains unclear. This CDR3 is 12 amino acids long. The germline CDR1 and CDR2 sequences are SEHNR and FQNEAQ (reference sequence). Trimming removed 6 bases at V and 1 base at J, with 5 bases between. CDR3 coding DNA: TGTGCCAGCAGGCGCGGCACAGATACGCAGTATTTT. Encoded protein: CASRRGTDTQYF.

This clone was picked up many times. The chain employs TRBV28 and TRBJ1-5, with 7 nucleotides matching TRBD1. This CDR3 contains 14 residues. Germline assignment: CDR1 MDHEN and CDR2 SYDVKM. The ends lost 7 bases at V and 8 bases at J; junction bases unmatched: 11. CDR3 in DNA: TGTGCCAGCATCCCAGACAGGGTGGGAAAGCCCCAGCATTTT. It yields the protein CASIPDRVGKPQHF.

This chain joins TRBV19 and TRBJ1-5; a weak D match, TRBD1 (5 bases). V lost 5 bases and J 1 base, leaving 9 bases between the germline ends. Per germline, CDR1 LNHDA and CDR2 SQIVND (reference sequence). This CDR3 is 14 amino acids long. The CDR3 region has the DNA TGTGCCAGTAGTCTCCGGGACAGCAATCAGCCCCAGCATTTT. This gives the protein CASSLRDSNQPQHF.

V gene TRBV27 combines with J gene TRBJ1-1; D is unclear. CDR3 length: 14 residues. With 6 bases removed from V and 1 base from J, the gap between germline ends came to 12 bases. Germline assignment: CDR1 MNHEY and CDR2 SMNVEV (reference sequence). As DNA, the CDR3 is TGTGCCAGCAGCTTAAATGGACGGAACACTGAAGCTTTCTTT. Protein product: CASSLNGRNTEAFF.

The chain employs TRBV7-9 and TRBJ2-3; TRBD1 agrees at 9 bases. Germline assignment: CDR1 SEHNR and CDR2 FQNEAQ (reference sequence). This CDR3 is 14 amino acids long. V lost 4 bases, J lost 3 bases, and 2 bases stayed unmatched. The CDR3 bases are TGTGCCAGCAGCTCCGGGACAGGGACAGATACGCAGTATTTT. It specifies CASSSGTGTDTQYF.

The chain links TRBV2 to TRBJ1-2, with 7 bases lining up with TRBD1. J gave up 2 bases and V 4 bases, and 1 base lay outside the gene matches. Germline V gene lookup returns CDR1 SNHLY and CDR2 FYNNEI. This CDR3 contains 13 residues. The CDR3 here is CASSVGQNYGYTF. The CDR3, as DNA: TGTGCCAGCAGTGTGGGACAGAACTATGGCTACACCTTC.

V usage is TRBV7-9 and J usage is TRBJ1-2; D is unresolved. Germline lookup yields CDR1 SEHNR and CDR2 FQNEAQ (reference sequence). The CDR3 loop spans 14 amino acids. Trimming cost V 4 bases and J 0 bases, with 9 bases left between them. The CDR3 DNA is TGTGCCAGCAGCTCTAAAGGGCCTAACTATGGCTACACCTTC. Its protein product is CASSSKGPNYGYTF.

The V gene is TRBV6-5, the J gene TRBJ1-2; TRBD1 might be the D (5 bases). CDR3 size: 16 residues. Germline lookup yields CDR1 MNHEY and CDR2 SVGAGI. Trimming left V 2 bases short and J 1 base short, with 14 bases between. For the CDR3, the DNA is TGTGCCAGCAGTTACGGGAGGGGCAGCCATAACTATGGCTACACCTTC. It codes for CASSYGRGSHNYGYTF.

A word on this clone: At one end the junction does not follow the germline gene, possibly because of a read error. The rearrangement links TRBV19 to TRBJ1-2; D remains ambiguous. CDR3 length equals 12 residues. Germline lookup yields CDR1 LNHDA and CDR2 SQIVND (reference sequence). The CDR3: CASQDGVYSYTF. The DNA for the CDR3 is TGTGCCAGTCAAGATGGGGTCTATAGCTACACCTTC.

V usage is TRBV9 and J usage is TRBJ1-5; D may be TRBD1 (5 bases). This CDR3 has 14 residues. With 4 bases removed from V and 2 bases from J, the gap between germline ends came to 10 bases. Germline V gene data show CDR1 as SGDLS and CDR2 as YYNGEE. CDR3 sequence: CASSPGWGNQPQHF. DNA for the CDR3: TGTGCCAGCAGCCCAGGGTGGGGCAATCAGCCCCAGCATTTT.

CDR3 sequence reads: CASSEAGTATGELFF. The CDR3 bases are TGTGCCAGCAGTGAAGCTGGGACAGCCACCGGGGAGCTGTTTTTT. The rearrangement joins TRBV2 to TRBJ2-2; 7 positions match TRBD1. V lost 0 bases to trimming and J lost 4 bases; unmatched junction nucleotides: 2. This CDR3 has 15 residues. Germline-derived CDR1 and CDR2 are SNHLY and FYNNEI. The full variable domain, in which reference TRBV2 and TRBJ2-2 provide the parts outside the CDR3, is EPEVTQTPSHQVTQMGQEVILRCVPISNHLYFYWYRQILGQKVEFLVSFYNNEISEKSEIFDDQFSVERPDGSNFTLKIRSTKLEDSAMYFCASSEAGTATGELFFGEGSRLTVL.

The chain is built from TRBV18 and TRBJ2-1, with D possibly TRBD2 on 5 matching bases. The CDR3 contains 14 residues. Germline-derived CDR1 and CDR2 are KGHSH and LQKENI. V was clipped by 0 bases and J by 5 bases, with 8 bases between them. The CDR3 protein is CASSPPKGDNEQFF. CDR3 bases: TGTGCCAGCTCACCACCTAAGGGAGACAATGAGCAGTTCTTC.

Here the CDR3 reads CASSQIFRGTIYF. DNA for the CDR3: TGTGCCAGCAGCCAAATTTTCCGCGGCACCATATATTTT. V usage is TRBV3-1 (or the pseudogene TRBV3-2) and J usage is TRBJ1-3; D ambiguous. CDR3 size: 13 residues. The germline V and J ends were trimmed by 2 bases and 9 bases, with 11 bases remaining between them. Germline V gives CDR1 LGHDT, CDR2 YNNKEL (reference sequence).